Below, 14 T cell receptor beta chains from the same sample are listed, as sequenced in a study of human T cells and chemical hapten exposure. Stated time point: patch test 1, 2 weeks after DPC sensitization. Specified treatment: therapeutic diphenylcyclopropenone sensitization with weekly scalp DPC. TCRdb recomputed calls from the RACE reads with MiXCR, one row per CDR3 protein. The sample carries tens of thousands of distinct CDR3 sequences, about a tenth recorded once. The sample consisted of whole blood, taken in connection with sensitization to the hapten diphenylcyclopropenone (DPC). The receptors were sampled from a woman aged 40 to 50 with alopecia areata. Some clones in this sample may be carry-over from other donors' samples.

This clonotype was seen more than once but under ten times. V and J are TRBV12-3 or TRBV12-4 and TRBJ1-3; TRBD1 is a possible D gene (5 bases). This CDR3 has 16 amino acids. Trimming cost V 0 bases and J 3 bases, with 12 bases left between them. The CDR3 DNA sequence: TGTGCCAGCAGTTTAGCGATGACAGACGGTGGAAACACCATATATTTT. Protein product: CASSLAMTDGGNTIYF.

The CDR3 reads CATSRVDIKNIQYF. CDR3 coding DNA: TGTGCCACCAGCAGAGTGGACATTAAAAACATTCAGTACTTC. The J gene is TRBJ2-4, the V gene TRBV15; possibly TRBD1 for D (5 bases). CDR1 and CDR2 (germline): LNHNV, YYDKDF (reference sequence). This CDR3 is built from 14 residues. Trimming pared 1 base from V and 4 bases from J, leaving 8 bases between.

This clonotype was detected many times. The J gene is TRBJ1-1, the V gene TRBV12-3 or TRBV12-4; D unresolved. Trimming removed 5 bases from V and 3 bases from J, with 10 bases in between. The CDR3 has 13 residues. The CDR3 reads CASSPGEHTEAFF. CDR3 DNA sequence: TGTGCCAGCAGTCCCGGTGAGCACACTGAAGCTTTCTTT.

This clonotype was picked up a small number of times. The chain recombines TRBV12-3 or TRBV12-4 with TRBJ1-1; 11 bases are shared with TRBD1. The CDR3 has 15 residues. V shed 6 bases, J shed 3 bases, and the junction held 6 bases outside the gene matches. CDR3 nucleotide sequence: TGTGCCAGCAGACCCCTGGACAGGGGGCACACTGAAGCTTTCTTT. It yields the protein CASRPLDRGHTEAFF.

This clonotype was seen many times. V gene TRBV2 combines with J gene TRBJ2-2; a weak D match, TRBD2 (7 bases). V dropped 0 bases and J dropped 4 bases, with 9 bases sitting between them. Germline CDR1 reads SNHLY; CDR2 reads FYNNEI. This CDR3 spans 15 amino acids. The DNA for the CDR3 is TGTGCCAGCAGTGAAGCGGGGGGGCCCACCGGGGAGCTGTTTTTT. Its protein is CASSEAGGPTGELFF.

This clonotype was seen repeatedly, ten times or more. The chain is built from TRBV6-2 or TRBV6-3 and TRBJ1-5, with 8 bases matching TRBD1. Looked up from germline, CDR1 is MNHEY and CDR2 is SVGEGT. J lost 2 bases, V lost 5 bases, and 2 bases had no gene match. The CDR3 is made up of 14 amino acids. In nucleotides, the CDR3 is TGTGCCAGCAGTAAGGACAGGGGCAATCAGCCCCAGCATTTT. The encoded protein is CASSKDRGNQPQHF.

This clonotype has a count of ten or more. The chain carries TRBV6-5 and TRBJ2-6; no reliable D call. V was trimmed by 5 bases and J by 0 bases, leaving 11 bases between them. CDR1 is MNHEY, CDR2 SVGAGI, per germline. The CDR3 has 16 amino acids. The CDR3 spells CASSPPFRSGANVLTF. The CDR3 DNA is TGTGCCAGCAGTCCACCGTTTCGCTCTGGGGCCAACGTCCTGACTTTC.

In this sample, this clonotype turned up many times. The rearrangement uses TRBV9 and TRBJ1-2, with D unresolved. CDR1 is SGDLS and CDR2 is YYNGEE in the germline V gene. Trimming removed 0 bases at V and 4 bases at J, with 7 bases between. CDR3 length equals 13 residues. CDR3 residues: CASSVDSFYGYTF. For the CDR3, the DNA is TGTGCCAGCAGCGTAGACAGCTTCTATGGCTACACCTTC.

This clonotype was counted ten times or more. The V call is TRBV2, the J call TRBJ1-6, with D perhaps TRBD1 (5 bases). CDR3 length equals 14 residues. CDR1 is SNHLY, CDR2 FYNNEI, per germline. V lost 6 bases and J lost 10, with 16 bases in between. CDR3 DNA sequence: TGTGCCAGCAGACCCGAGGGGAATGGGTCACCCCTCCACTTT. It specifies CASRPEGNGSPLHF.

The chain carries TRBV5-1 and TRBJ2-3, with a weak D call TRBD1 (5 bases). The CDR3 extends over 14 amino acids. Trimming stripped 3 bases from V and 2 bases from J, with 10 bases between. In germline, CDR1 is SGHRS, CDR2 YFSETQ. CDR3 sequence (DNA): TGCGCCAGCAGCTCAGGACACGACACAGATACGCAGTATTTT. Translated: CASSSGHDTDTQYF.

This clonotype appeared many times. The V and J genes are TRBV2 and TRBJ2-7; 8 nucleotides line up with TRBD1. Trimming cost V 8 bases and J 6 bases; bases outside gene matches: 6. There are 12 residues in the CDR3. Germline V gene sequence: CDR1 SNHLY, CDR2 FYNNEI. Written as DNA, the CDR3 is TGTGCCAGCGCTCAGGGGGCTGGCGAGCAGTACTTC. Residues: CASAQGAGEQYF.

V and J are TRBV19 and TRBJ1-2; D uncertain. This CDR3 has 15 residues. Germline loops: CDR1 LNHDA, CDR2 SQIVND (reference sequence). V lost 5 bases, J lost 8 bases, and 21 bases lay in between. In DNA form, the CDR3 reads TGTGCCAGTAGTGCCATGGACGGAACGACGACAGGCTACACCTTC. Its protein is CASSAMDGTTTGYTF.

This clonotype was recorded at least ten times. V is TRBV20-1 and J is TRBJ1-4; D is perhaps TRBD1 (5 bases). This CDR3 comprises 14 residues. Germline values: CDR1 DFQATT, CDR2 SNEGSKA (reference sequence). Trimming took off 0 bases at V and 7 bases at J, with 12 bases between the two ends. CDR3 protein: CSARDRREGEKLFF. The CDR3 DNA is TGCAGTGCTAGAGATCGCAGGGAAGGTGAAAAACTGTTTTTT.

This clonotype was found a few times. This may stem from a read error, because a much larger clone lies one nucleotide away. The genes are TRBV5-1 and TRBJ2-6, with D uncertain. CDR1 and CDR2 (germline): SGHRS, YFSETQ. The CDR3 spans 15 residues. Written as DNA, the CDR3 is TGCGCCAGCAGCTTGCCGGGCTCTGTGGCCAACGTCCTGACTTTC. Encoded protein: CASSLPGSVANVLTF.